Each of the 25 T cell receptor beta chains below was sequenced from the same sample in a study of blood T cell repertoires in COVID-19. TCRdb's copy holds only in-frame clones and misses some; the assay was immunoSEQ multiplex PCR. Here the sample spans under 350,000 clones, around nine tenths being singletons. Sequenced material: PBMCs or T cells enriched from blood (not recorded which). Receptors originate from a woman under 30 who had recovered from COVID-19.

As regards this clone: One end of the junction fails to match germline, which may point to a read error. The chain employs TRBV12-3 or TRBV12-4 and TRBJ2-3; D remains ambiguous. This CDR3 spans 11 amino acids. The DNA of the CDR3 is TGTGCCAGCAGTTTCACAAATACGCAGTATTTT. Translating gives CASSFTNTQYF.

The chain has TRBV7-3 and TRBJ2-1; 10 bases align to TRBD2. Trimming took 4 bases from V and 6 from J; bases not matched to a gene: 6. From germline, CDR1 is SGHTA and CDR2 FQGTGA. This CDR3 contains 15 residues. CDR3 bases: TGTGCCAGCAGCTCCCTAGCGGGAGCGGGCAATGAGCAGTTCTTC. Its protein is CASSSLAGAGNEQFF. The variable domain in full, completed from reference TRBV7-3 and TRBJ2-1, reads GAGVSQTPSNKVTEKGKYVELRCDPISGHTALYWYRQSLGQGPEFLIYFQGTGAADDSGLPNDRFFAVRPEGSVSTLKIQRTERGDSAVYLCASSSLAGAGNEQFFGPGTRLTVL.

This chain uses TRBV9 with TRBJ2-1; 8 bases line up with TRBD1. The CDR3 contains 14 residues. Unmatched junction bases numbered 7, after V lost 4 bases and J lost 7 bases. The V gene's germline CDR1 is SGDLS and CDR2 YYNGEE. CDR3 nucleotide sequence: TGTGCCAGCAGCCCAGGGACAGGAGTGAATGAGCAGTTCTTC. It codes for CASSPGTGVNEQFF.

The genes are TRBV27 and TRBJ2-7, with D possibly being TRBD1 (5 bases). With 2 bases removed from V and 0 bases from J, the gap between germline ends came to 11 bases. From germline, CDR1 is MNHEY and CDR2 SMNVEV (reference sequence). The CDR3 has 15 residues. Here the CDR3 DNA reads TGTGCCAGCAGTTTAGGCGCAGGGAACTCCTACGAGCAGTACTTC. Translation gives CASSLGAGNSYEQYF.

The CDR3 region is CASSLLRLRDGNNQPQHF. CDR3 nucleotides: TGTGCCAGCAGTTTACTTCGCCTGCGGGACGGCAACAATCAGCCCCAGCATTTT. V gene TRBV28 combines with J gene TRBJ1-5, with D perhaps matching TRBD1 (5 bases). The V gene's germline CDR1 is MDHEN and CDR2 SYDVKM. The V gene lost 2 bases and the J gene lost 3 bases, with 20 bases spanning the gap. The CDR3 loop spans 18 amino acids.

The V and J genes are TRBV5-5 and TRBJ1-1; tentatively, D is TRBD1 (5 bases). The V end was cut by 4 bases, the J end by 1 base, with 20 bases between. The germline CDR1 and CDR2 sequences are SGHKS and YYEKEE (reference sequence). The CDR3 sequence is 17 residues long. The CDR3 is CASSQRLVDSRNTEAFF. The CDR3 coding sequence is TGTGCCAGCAGCCAACGACTAGTCGACAGCAGGAACACTGAAGCTTTCTTT.

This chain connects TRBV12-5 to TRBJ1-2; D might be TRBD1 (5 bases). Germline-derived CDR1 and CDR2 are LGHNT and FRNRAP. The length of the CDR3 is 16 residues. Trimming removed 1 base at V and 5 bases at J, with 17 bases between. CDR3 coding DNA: TGTGCTAGTGGTTTGGCAGGAAGTAATGGGGGGTATGGCTACACCTTC. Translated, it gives CASGLAGSNGGYGYTF.

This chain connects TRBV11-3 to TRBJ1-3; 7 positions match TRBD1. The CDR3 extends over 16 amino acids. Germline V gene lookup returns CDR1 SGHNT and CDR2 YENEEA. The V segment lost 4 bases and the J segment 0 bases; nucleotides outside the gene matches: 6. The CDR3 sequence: CASSSRDSNSGNTIYF. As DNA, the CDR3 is TGTGCCAGCAGCTCCCGGGACAGTAACTCTGGAAACACCATATATTTT.

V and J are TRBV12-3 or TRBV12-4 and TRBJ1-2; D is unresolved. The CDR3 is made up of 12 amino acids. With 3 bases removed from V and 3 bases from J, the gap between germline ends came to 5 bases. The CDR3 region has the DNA TGTGCCAGCAGTTTCTCGGACTATGGCTACACCTTC. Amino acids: CASSFSDYGYTF.

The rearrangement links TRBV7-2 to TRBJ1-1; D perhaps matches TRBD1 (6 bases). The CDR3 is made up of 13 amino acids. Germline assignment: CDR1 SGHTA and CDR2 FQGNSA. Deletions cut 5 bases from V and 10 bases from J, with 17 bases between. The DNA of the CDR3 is TGTGCCAGCAGCCACGACCCGGTAGGGGGAGCTTTCTTT. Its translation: CASSHDPVGGAFF.

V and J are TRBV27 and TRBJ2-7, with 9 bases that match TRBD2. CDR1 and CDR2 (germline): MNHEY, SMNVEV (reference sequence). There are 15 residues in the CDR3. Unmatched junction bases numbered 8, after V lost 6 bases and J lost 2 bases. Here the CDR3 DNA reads TGTGCCAGCAGAGTATCAGCGGGAGGCCCCTACGAGCAGTACTTC. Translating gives CASRVSAGGPYEQYF.

The CDR3 protein is CASSYSMTGETQYF. Written as DNA, the CDR3 is TGTGCCAGCAGTTACTCGATGACGGGGGAGACCCAGTACTTC. The genes are TRBV6-5 and TRBJ2-5; possible D gene TRBD2, 5 bases. Germline V gene sequence: CDR1 MNHEY, CDR2 SVGAGI. The CDR3 is made up of 14 amino acids. V was cut by 0 bases and J by 5 bases, with 10 bases left in between.

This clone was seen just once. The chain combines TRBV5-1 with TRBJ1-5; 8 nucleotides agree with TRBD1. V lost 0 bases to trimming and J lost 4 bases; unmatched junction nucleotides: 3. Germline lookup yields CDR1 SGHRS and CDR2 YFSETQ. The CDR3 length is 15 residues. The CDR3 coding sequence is TGCGCCAGCAGCTTGGATGACAGGGGTAATCAGCCCCAGCATTTT. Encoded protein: CASSLDDRGNQPQHF.

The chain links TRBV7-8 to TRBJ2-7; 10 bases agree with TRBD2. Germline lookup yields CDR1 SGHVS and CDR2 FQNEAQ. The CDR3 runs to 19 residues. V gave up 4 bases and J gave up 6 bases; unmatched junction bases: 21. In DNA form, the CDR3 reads TGTGCCAGCAGCTCCTCCCCCGGGGGTCTAGCGGGAGAAAGGGGCGAGCAGTACTTC. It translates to CASSSSPGGLAGERGEQYF.

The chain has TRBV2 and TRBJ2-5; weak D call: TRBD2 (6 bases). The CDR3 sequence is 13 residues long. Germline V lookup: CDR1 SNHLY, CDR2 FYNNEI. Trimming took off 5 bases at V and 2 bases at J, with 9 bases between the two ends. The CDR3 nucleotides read TGTGCCAGCAGTAGGGACTTACAAGAGACCCAGTACTTC. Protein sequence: CASSRDLQETQYF.

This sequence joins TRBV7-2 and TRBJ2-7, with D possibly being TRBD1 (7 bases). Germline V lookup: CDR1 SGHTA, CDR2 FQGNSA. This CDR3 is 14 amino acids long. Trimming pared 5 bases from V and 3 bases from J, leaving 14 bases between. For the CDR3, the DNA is TGTGCCAGCAGCCCCCAGGGGGGATACTACGAGCAGTACTTC. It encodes CASSPQGGYYEQYF.

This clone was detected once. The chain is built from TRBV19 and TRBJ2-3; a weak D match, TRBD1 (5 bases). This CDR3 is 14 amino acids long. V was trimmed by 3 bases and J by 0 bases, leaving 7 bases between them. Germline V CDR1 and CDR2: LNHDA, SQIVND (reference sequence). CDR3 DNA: TGTGCCAGTAGTATCGGACACAGCACAGATACGCAGTATTTT. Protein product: CASSIGHSTDTQYF.

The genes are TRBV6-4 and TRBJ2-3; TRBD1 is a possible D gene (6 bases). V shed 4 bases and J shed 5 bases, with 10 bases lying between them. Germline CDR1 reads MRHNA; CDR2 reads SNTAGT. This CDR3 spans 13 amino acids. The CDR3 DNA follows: TGTGCCAGCAGTGTTTCACAGGGAGATACGCAGTATTTT. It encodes CASSVSQGDTQYF.

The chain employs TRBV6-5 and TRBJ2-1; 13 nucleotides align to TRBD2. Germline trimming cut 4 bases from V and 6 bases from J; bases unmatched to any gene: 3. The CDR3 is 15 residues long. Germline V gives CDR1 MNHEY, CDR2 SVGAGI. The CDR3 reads CASSWTSGSPNEQFF. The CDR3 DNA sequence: TGTGCCAGCAGTTGGACTAGCGGGAGCCCCAATGAGCAGTTCTTC.

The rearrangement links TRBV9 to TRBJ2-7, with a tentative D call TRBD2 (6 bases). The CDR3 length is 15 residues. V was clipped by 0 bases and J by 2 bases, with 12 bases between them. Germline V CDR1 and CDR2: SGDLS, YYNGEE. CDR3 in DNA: TGTGCCAGCAGCGTAGCGGGACTCCCAACCTACGAGCAGTACTTC. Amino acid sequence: CASSVAGLPTYEQYF.

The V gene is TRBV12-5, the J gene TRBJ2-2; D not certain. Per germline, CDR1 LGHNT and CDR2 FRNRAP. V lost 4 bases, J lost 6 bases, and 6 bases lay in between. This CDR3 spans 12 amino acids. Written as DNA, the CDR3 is TGTGCTAGTGGTTCCCCCTCCGGGGAGCTGTTTTTT. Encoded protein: CASGSPSGELFF. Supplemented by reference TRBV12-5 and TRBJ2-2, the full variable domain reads DARVTQTPRHKVTEMGQEVTMRCQPILGHNTVFWYRQTMMQGLELLAYFRNRAPLDDSGMPKDRFSAEMPDATLATLKIQPSEPRDSAVYFCASGSPSGELFFGEGSRLTVL.

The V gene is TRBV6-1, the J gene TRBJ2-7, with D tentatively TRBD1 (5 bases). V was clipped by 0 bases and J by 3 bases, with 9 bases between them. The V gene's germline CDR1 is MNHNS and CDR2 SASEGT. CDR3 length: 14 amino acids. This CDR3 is CASSEAPQVYEQYF. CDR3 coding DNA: TGTGCCAGCAGTGAAGCGCCACAGGTCTACGAGCAGTACTTC.

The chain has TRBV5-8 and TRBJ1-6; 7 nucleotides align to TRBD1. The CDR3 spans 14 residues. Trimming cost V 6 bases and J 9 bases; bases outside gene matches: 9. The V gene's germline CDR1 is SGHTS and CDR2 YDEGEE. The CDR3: CASTQGQWSSPLHF. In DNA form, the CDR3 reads TGTGCCAGCACCCAGGGACAGTGGAGTTCACCCCTCCACTTT. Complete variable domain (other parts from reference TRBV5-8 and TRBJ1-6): EAGVTQSPTHLIKTRGQQATLRCSPISGHTSVYWYQQALGLGLQFLLWYDEGEERNRGNFPPRFSGRQFPNYSSELNVNALELEDSALYLCASTQGQWSSPLHFGNGTRLTVT.

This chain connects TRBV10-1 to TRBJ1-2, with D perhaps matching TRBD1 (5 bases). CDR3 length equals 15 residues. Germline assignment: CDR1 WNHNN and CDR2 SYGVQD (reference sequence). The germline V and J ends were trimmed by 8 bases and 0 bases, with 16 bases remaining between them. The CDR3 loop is CASPGTVKANYGYTF. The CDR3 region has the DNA TGCGCCAGCCCCGGGACTGTGAAAGCTAACTATGGCTACACCTTC.

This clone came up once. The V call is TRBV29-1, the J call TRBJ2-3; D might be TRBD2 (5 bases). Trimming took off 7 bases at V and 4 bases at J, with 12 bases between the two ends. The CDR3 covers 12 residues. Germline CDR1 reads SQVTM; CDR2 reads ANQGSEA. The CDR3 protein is CSDEEAADTQYF. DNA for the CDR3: TGCAGCGACGAGGAGGCCGCAGATACGCAGTATTTT.